This T cell receptor beta chain was sequenced for a study of siplizumab effects on memory and regulatory T cells. Whole-study results and caveats: Memory cells that were CD4+ and unstimulated gave rise to alloreactive sequences, which siplizumab significantly reduced. The alloresponse seemed to draw substantially on naive T cells, which appeared more diverse than memory cells. Roughly 80-95% of proliferating CD4+ or CD8+ clones lacked a naive or memory phenotype that could be assigned. A minor share of alloreactive clones matched unstimulated subsets.

Data came from immunoSEQ multiplex PCR; TCRdb stores just in-frame clones and leaves some out. The sample has 87,000 or so clones, about 90% seen once; the top ten hold 15%. This CDR3 has 14 residues. V lost 2 bases and J lost 6, with 13 bases in between. The V gene's germline CDR1 is SGHTA and CDR2 FQGNSA. This clone was found once. Its target is not known. The J gene is TRBJ2-5, the V gene TRBV7-2; D ambiguous. This clonotype was obtained from a human donor in good health. Sequences were obtained from CD4+ T cells sorted from blood. CDR3 sequence: CASSLSDAVKTQYF. DNA of the CDR3: TGTGCCAGCAGCTTATCGGACGCCGTAAAGACCCAGTACTTC.